The present T cell receptor beta chain was sequenced within a study of CDR3 diversity in severe acne. TCRdb called the PCR reads again in MiXCR, with one record for every CDR3 protein. The table lists over 90,000 distinct CDR3 sequences, roughly half of them singletons. By its share, this clonotype is medium-sized (0.01 to 0.1%). Looked up from germline, CDR1 is SNHLY and CDR2 is FYNNEI. With 3 bases clipped from V and 3 bases from J, the junction kept 7 bases outside the gene matches. There are 15 residues in the CDR3. The receptor was derived from a male donor with acne. The chain carries TRBV2 and TRBJ2-7, with 8 nucleotides matching TRBD2. Sequenced input: blood. CDR3 sequence: CASSEWREASYEQYF. In DNA, the CDR3 is TGTGCCAGCAGTGAGTGGCGGGAGGCGAGCTACGAGCAGTACTTC.